One sample yielded the 13 T cell receptor beta chains listed below, sequenced in a study of CD8+ T cells in alopecia areata. The authors sorted pooled cutaneous lymph node cells using CD4, CD8alpha, NKG2D, NKG2ACE and other markers. Sequencing templates came from extracted RNA that was reverse transcribed into cDNA. The data were produced by immunoSEQ multiplex PCR, yet TCRdb's version contains in-frame clones alone and is incomplete. This sample carries over 250,000 clones, none of them present only once. The sequenced sample was CD4+ T cells sorted from a lymph node. The receptors were sampled from a C3H/HeJ mouse with alopecia areata. This line is of MHC haplotype H2-k.

About this clone itself: A much larger clone sits a single nucleotide away, making a read error possible. Gene labels here are mouse ones. This CDR3 is CASSDDRAEQFF. Partial CDR3 DNA: TGTGCCAGCAGTGATGACAGGGCT. V and J are TRBV13-3 and TRBJ2-1, with TRBD1 as a possible D gene (5 bases). Sequencing ends 4 residues short of the CDR3 end; the germline J gene provides the rest. The CDR3 is made up of 12 amino acids. Germline CDR1 NNHDY, CDR2 SYVADS.

This clone was seen a few times. Germline and genes here are mouse. The CDR3 extends 4 residues past the end of the read, so its final part is completed from the germline J gene. The genes are TRBV1 and TRBJ2-4, with D possibly TRBD2 on 6 matching bases. The length of the CDR3 is 15 residues. Germline CDR1 is NSQYPW and CDR2 is LRSPGD (reference sequence). The CDR3 loop reads CTCSADPGGGNTLYF. CDR3 bases read: TGCACCTGCAGTGCAGATCCGGGGGGTGGGAAC.

This clone was detected only a few times. The genes and germline here are from mouse. Coverage ceases 4 residues before the CDR3 finishes, and the germline J gene fills in the end. The chain combines TRBV13-1 with TRBJ2-7; 7 bases are a match to TRBD2. CDR1 is NSHNY and CDR2 is SYGAGN in the germline V gene. The CDR3 sequence is 14 residues long. CDR3 bases read: TGTGCCAGCAGTGATGCTGGGGGATGGTAT. Its translation is CASSDAGGWY. The whole CDR3 sequence is CASSDAGGWYEQYF.

Many counts were recorded for this clone. Gene names are mouse gene names. The sequenced fragment ends 4 residues before the CDR3 boundary, so the rest is inferred from the germline J gene. The chain links TRBV16 to TRBJ1-2, with 10 bases that match TRBD1. The CDR3 runs to 15 residues. V shed 1 base and J 4 bases; nucleotides not matched to a gene: 3. CDR1 and CDR2 (germline): SGHSA, FRNQAP. CDR3 region: CASSLGGTGASDYTF. Partial CDR3 DNA: TGTGCAAGCAGCTTAGGCGGGACAGGGGCCTCC. Filled out from reference TRBV16 and TRBJ1-2, the complete variable domain reads NAGVIQTPRHKVTGKGQEATLWCEPISGHSAVFWYRQTIVQGLEFLTYFRNQAPIDDSGMPKERFSAQMPNQSHSTLKIQSTQPQDSAVYLCASSLGGTGASDYTFGSGTRLLVI.

This clone was counted a few times. Any gene name here is a mouse gene name. The read ends 4 residues early relative to the CDR3; the germline J gene fills the gap. The rearrangement uses TRBV3 and TRBJ2-5; the D is unclear. The germline V and J ends were trimmed by 0 bases and 0 bases, with 4 bases remaining between them. This CDR3 region has 14 residues. Germline V gene lookup returns CDR1 SNHLY and CDR2 FYNGKV (reference sequence). CDR3 amino acids: CASSLAVNQDTQYF. The covered CDR3 bases are TGTGCCAGCAGCTTAGCAGTTAACCAAGAC.

With respect to this clone: Gene labels here are mouse ones. The CDR3 goes on 4 residues after the read ends, and that part is filled in from the germline J gene. The V gene is TRBV19, the J gene TRBJ2-5, with 12 bases identical to TRBD2. The CDR3 sequence is 15 residues long. The germline V gene has CDR1 FNHDT and CDR2 SITEND (reference sequence). CDR3 region: CASSLDWGGADTQYF. The CDR3 bases that were read are TGTGCCAGCAGTCTCGACTGGGGGGGCGCGGAC.

This clone was recorded many times. Any gene name here is a mouse gene name. Read sequence stops 4 residues before the CDR3 end, and the germline J gene provides the missing end. Additional DNA sequences in this sample encode the identical CDR3. V and J are TRBV19 and TRBJ2-3; D is possibly TRBD1 (7 bases). Germline values: CDR1 FNHDT, CDR2 SITEND (reference sequence). CDR3 length: 14 residues. V lost 2 bases and J lost 3, with 10 bases in between. The CDR3 sequence: CASSMRGRAETLYF. The DNA read from the CDR3 is TGTGCCAGCAGTATGAGGGGGCGGGCAGAA.

With regard to this clone: The gene names given are mouse names. The read falls 4 residues short of the CDR3 end, and the missing part is taken from the germline J gene. This chain connects TRBV1 to TRBJ1-1; TRBD1 is a possible D gene (5 bases). This CDR3 spans 15 amino acids. V was pared by 1 base and J by 0 bases, with 9 bases between. The germline V gene encodes CDR1 NSQYPW and CDR2 LRSPGD (reference sequence). This chain's CDR3 is CTCSAAPGQNTEVFF. CDR3 bases read: TGCACCTGCAGTGCAGCGCCGGGACAGAACACA.

This clone was counted between two and nine times. Mouse names are used for the genes. Coverage ceases 4 residues before the CDR3 finishes, and the germline J gene fills in the end. V is TRBV13-2 and J is TRBJ2-7; 8 nucleotides line up with TRBD2. This CDR3 is built from 15 residues. Germline lookup yields CDR1 NNHNN and CDR2 SYGAGS (reference sequence). CDR3 in amino acids: CASGDAAWGVYEQYF. CDR3 DNA, as far as it was read: TGTGCCAGCGGTGATGCGGCCTGGGGGGTATAT.

In its sample, this clone was seen a few times. A much larger clone is a single base away; this may be a read error. The gene symbols are mouse symbols. With the read ending 4 residues before the CDR3 end, the germline J gene is used to fill in that end. The same CDR3 can be traced to other DNA sequences in this sample. The rearrangement uses TRBV13-3 and TRBJ1-2, with D possibly TRBD1 on 6 matching bases. The ends were cut back, 3 bases at V and 2 bases at J, with 8 bases in the middle. CDR1 and CDR2 (germline): NNHDY, SYVADS. CDR3 length: 13 amino acids. The CDR3 here is CASSGTGNSDYTF. The covered CDR3 bases are TGTGCCAGCAGTGGTACAGGGAACTCC.

There are a few counts of this clone. Genes and germline come from the mouse. The read terminates 4 residues ahead of where the CDR3 ends, so the germline J gene completes it. This chain connects TRBV1 to TRBJ2-4; unclear D gene. The germline CDR1 and CDR2 sequences are NSQYPW and LRSPGD (reference sequence). The CDR3 spans 13 residues. CDR3 sequence: CTCSAGWENTLYF. CDR3 DNA, as far as it was read: TGCACCTGCAGTGCAGGTTGGGAAAAC.

This clone came up a few times. The germline and genes are mouse ones. The CDR3 extends 4 residues past the end of the read, so its final part is completed from the germline J gene. The sample holds other DNA sequences that translate to the same CDR3. This chain links TRBV13-3 with TRBJ2-2; D gene uncertain. Trimming cost V 2 bases and J 3 bases, with 8 bases left between them. The germline V gene has CDR1 NNHDY and CDR2 SYVADS. This CDR3 has 14 residues. The CDR3 loop is CASSDRADTGQLYF. CDR3 DNA (partial): TGTGCCAGCAGTGACAGAGCGGACACCGGG.

With respect to this clone: All gene names here are mouse names. The read is 4 residues too short to cover the CDR3 end, so that end is filled in from the germline J gene. The chain links TRBV17 to TRBJ2-1, with 9 bases aligning to TRBD1. Germline V gene sequence: CDR1 MNHDT, CDR2 YYDKIL. The CDR3 contains 14 residues. V gave up 7 bases and J gave up 1 base; unmatched junction bases: 2. Partial CDR3 DNA: TGTGCTAGCACCGGGACAGGGAACTATGCT. Its protein is CASTGTGNYA. From start to end, the CDR3 is CASTGTGNYAEQFF.